These 21 T cell receptor beta chains originate from one sample sequenced in a study of chemoradiotherapy in HPV16-positive cancers (dated by TCRdb to 2022 to 2024). The library was prepared using the immunoSEQ multiplex PCR assay. This is the immuneACCESS table as TCRdb keeps it, with only in-frame sequences that have V and J called. A part of the clones is gone; compared with another copy, unresolved V genes explain less than half, and the rest is unexplained. In all, the sample holds around 11,000 clones, and roughly 88% of those were seen once. The ten largest clones add up to less than 3% of the sample. The sample in question was blood, obtained from a patient who underwent chemoradiotherapy. The source is a human donor with HPV-associated anogenital cancer.

The CDR3 DNA reads as TGTGCCAGCAGCGCGGGGACAGAAACTGAAGCTTTCTTT. Translated, it gives CASSAGTETEAFF. This rearrangement joins TRBV5-4 to TRBJ1-1; 7 bases line up with TRBD1. Germline V CDR1 and CDR2: SGHNT, YYREEE (reference sequence). The V gene end was trimmed by 4 bases and the J gene end by 5 bases; junction bases not matched to a gene: 5. This CDR3 spans 13 amino acids.

This chain links TRBV7-9 with TRBJ1-2, with D possibly TRBD1 on 5 matching bases. Germline lookup yields CDR1 SEHNR and CDR2 FQNEAQ (reference sequence). CDR3 length: 14 amino acids. V lost 2 bases and J lost 5, with 12 bases in between. As DNA, the CDR3 is TGTGCCAGCAGCTTATCGGCAGGGCCTTATGGCTACACCTTC. Protein: CASSLSAGPYGYTF.

V usage is TRBV9 and J usage is TRBJ2-7; D not resolved. V dropped 0 bases and J dropped 4 bases, with 11 bases sitting between them. The CDR3 has 14 residues. Germline CDR1 SGDLS, CDR2 YYNGEE. The DNA of the CDR3 is TGTGCCAGCAGCGTAGCTTCGGCGACTTACGAGCAGTACTTC. Translating gives CASSVASATYEQYF.

The V gene is TRBV6-1, the J gene TRBJ2-7; D may correspond to TRBD1 or TRBD2 (5 bases each). The CDR3 contains 14 residues. Germline-derived CDR1 and CDR2 are MNHNS and SASEGT. Trimming pared 5 bases from V and 1 base from J, leaving 12 bases between. In DNA, the CDR3 is TGTGCCAGCAGTAGGGGTGGGGGATCCTACGAGCAGTACTTC. Translated, it gives CASSRGGGSYEQYF.

This chain links TRBV2 with TRBJ1-3; no reliable D call. This CDR3 has 14 amino acids. Germline V gene sequence: CDR1 SNHLY, CDR2 FYNNEI. Trimming shortened V by 8 bases and J by 0 bases, and 11 bases separated the two germline ends. As DNA, the CDR3 is TGTGCCAGCGTCCAGGCGTTCTCTGGAAACACCATATATTTT. Protein product: CASVQAFSGNTIYF.

The chain carries TRBV11-2 and TRBJ1-3, with D unclear. Germline CDR1 reads SGHAT; CDR2 reads FQNNGV. V dropped 1 base and J dropped 2 bases, with 12 bases sitting between them. The CDR3 consists of 16 residues. CDR3 amino acids: CASSLVGNRTGNTIYF. The CDR3 nucleotides are TGTGCCAGCAGCTTAGTAGGGAACCGGACTGGAAACACCATATATTTT.

This chain connects TRBV7-7 to TRBJ2-1; tentatively, D is TRBD2 (7 bases). The CDR3 is 15 amino acids. V lost 0 bases and J 8 bases, leaving 14 bases between the germline ends. CDR1 SSHAT and CDR2 FNYEAQ come from the germline V gene (reference sequence). CDR3 in amino acids: CASSLAGAAGDEQFF. DNA for the CDR3: TGTGCCAGCAGCTTAGCGGGGGCCGCGGGGGATGAGCAGTTCTTC.

V gene TRBV7-9 combines with J gene TRBJ2-1, with 7 bases aligning to TRBD2. The length of the CDR3 is 15 residues. Looked up from germline, CDR1 is SEHNR and CDR2 is FQNEAQ (reference sequence). With 1 base clipped from V and 8 bases from J, the junction kept 8 bases outside the gene matches. CDR3 DNA sequence: TGTGCCAGCAGCTTAGGGACTAGACATTTCTATGAGCAGTTCTTC. It encodes CASSLGTRHFYEQFF.

The chain recombines TRBV11-2 with TRBJ2-1; 10 bases agree with TRBD2. Trimming cost V 3 bases and J 10 bases; bases outside gene matches: 0. CDR3 length equals 12 residues. The germline gives CDR1 SGHAT, CDR2 FQNNGV. The CDR3 reads CASSFSGGEQFF. The CDR3 nucleotides read TGTGCCAGCAGCTTTAGCGGGGGGGAGCAGTTCTTC.

V is TRBV6-5 and J is TRBJ1-1; unclear D gene. V was shortened by 3 bases and J by 1 base, with 3 bases between the two germline ends. This CDR3 comprises 12 residues. Germline V lookup: CDR1 MNHEY, CDR2 SVGAGI. The DNA of the CDR3 is TGTGCCAGCAGTTATACGAACACTGAAGCTTTCTTT. Protein product: CASSYTNTEAFF.

This rearrangement joins TRBV20-1 to TRBJ2-1, with D tentatively TRBD1 (6 bases). CDR1 DFQATT and CDR2 SNEGSKA come from the germline V gene (reference sequence). V gave up 5 bases and J gave up 9 bases, with 11 bases separating them. This CDR3 comprises 11 residues. The CDR3 here is CSASGVAEQFF. The CDR3 DNA is TGCAGTGCTTCAGGGGTGGCTGAGCAGTTCTTC.

This clone occurred once. This specimen includes other DNA sequences encoding the same CDR3. The chain uses TRBV7-9 and TRBJ2-7; D not resolved. The V and J ends lost 0 bases and 2 bases respectively, with 8 bases between them. The CDR3 is 14 amino acids. Germline lookup yields CDR1 SEHNR and CDR2 FQNEAQ (reference sequence). CDR3 loop: CASSLALGPYEQYF. In DNA, the CDR3 is TGTGCCAGCAGCTTAGCTCTGGGTCCCTACGAGCAGTACTTC.

This chain uses TRBV19 with TRBJ1-6; unclear D gene. The V end was cut by 7 bases, the J end by 7 bases, with 8 bases between. CDR1 is LNHDA and CDR2 is SQIVND in the germline V gene (reference sequence). The CDR3 length is 12 residues. CDR3 DNA: TGTGCCAGTAAGGCAGGCAATTCACCCCTCCACTTT. Its protein product is CASKAGNSPLHF.

This clone was recorded only once. The chain combines TRBV14 with TRBJ2-5, with no clear D. Germline-derived CDR1 and CDR2 are SGHDN and FVKESK. This CDR3 has 12 residues. The ends were cut back, 0 bases at V and 10 bases at J, with 9 bases in the middle. The CDR3 bases are TGTGCCAGCAGCCAAGATTTCACCCTCCAGTACTTC. Its protein is CASSQDFTLQYF.

The rearrangement links TRBV29-1 to TRBJ1-6, with D possibly being TRBD1 (6 bases). Germline V gene sequence: CDR1 SQVTM, CDR2 ANQGSEA. The length of the CDR3 is 13 residues. V gave up 6 bases and J gave up 5 bases, with 11 bases separating them. The CDR3 loop is CSVLDRNNSPLHF. The CDR3 coding sequence is TGCAGCGTCCTGGACAGAAATAATTCACCCCTCCACTTT.

The chain couples TRBV7-8 to TRBJ2-7; 8 bases are shared with TRBD1. V lost 1 base, J lost 6 bases, and 8 bases stayed unmatched. This CDR3 is 15 amino acids long. Germline CDR1 is SGHVS and CDR2 is FQNEAQ. In nucleotides, the CDR3 is TGTGCCAGCAGCTTAGATGAGACAGGGGTTTCCGAGCAGTACTTC. Translated, it gives CASSLDETGVSEQYF.

The chain joins TRBV2 to TRBJ1-5; 9 bases map to TRBD1. The germline CDR1 and CDR2 sequences are SNHLY and FYNNEI. V was pared by 2 bases and J by 2 bases, with 1 base of the junction left unmatched. This CDR3 comprises 15 residues. The CDR3 is CASSETGGGNQPQHF. The CDR3 DNA sequence: TGTGCCAGCAGTGAAACAGGGGGCGGCAATCAGCCCCAGCATTTT.

For this clone: One junction end does not reproduce the germline sequence, and a read error may be involved. The chain carries TRBV4-1 and TRBJ2-7, with a tentative D call TRBD2 (5 bases). Looked up from germline, CDR1 is MGHRA and CDR2 is YSYEKL. The CDR3 spans 13 residues. The CDR3 DNA reads as TGCGCCAGCAGCCAACCCCCCGCGAGGGAATACGACTTC. It is translated as CASSQPPAREYDF.

In this sample, this clone turned up a few times. The gene calls are TRBV10-3 and TRBJ1-3; D ambiguous. CDR1 is ENHRY, CDR2 SYGVKD, per germline. V shed 3 bases and J shed 2 bases, with 8 bases lying between them. The CDR3 runs to 14 residues. The CDR3 sequence is CAISERQAGNTIYF. CDR3 DNA sequence: TGTGCCATCAGTGAACGGCAGGCTGGAAACACCATATATTTT.

The CDR3 region is CASSYGAQNTEAFF. Here the CDR3 DNA reads TGTGCCAGCAGTTATGGGGCCCAGAACACTGAAGCTTTCTTT. The chain has TRBV6-5 and TRBJ1-1; D is perhaps TRBD1 (5 bases). Deletions cut 3 bases from V and 1 base from J, with 9 bases between. Per the germline V gene, CDR1 is MNHEY and CDR2 is SVGAGI. This CDR3 is 14 amino acids long.

The chain links TRBV4-1 to TRBJ2-1, with D possibly TRBD2 on 6 matching bases. The CDR3 is 17 amino acids. V lost 2 bases and J 2 bases, leaving 16 bases between the germline ends. The germline gives CDR1 MGHRA, CDR2 YSYEKL. As DNA, the CDR3 is TGCGCCAGCAGCCAATATCCGGAGGGGTCCCCCTACAATGAGCAGTTCTTC. It translates to CASSQYPEGSPYNEQFF.